This T cell receptor beta chain emerged from a study of identical twins. Study-level findings and limits: A lower insertion count was a feature of abundant cord blood beta clonotypes, with no such feature in memory repertoires.

Germline loops: CDR1 KGHSH, CDR2 LQKENI. V lost 5 bases to trimming and J lost 6 bases, with 10 bases between them. The CDR3 consists of 13 residues. Carrying unique molecular identifiers, the cDNA also gained a universal primer site through template switching. TCRdb itself ran the 5' RACE reads through MiXCR, one entry per CDR3 protein. Among 650,000 to 800,000 distinct CDR3 sequences listed, 8.6% were seen once. This clonotype was detected only a few times. The antigen is unknown. The sample was also reused in another study, on yellow fever vaccine responses in identical twins.

The specimen was PBMCs. This receptor was taken from a young woman in good health. The chain links TRBV18 to TRBJ2-2, with D perhaps TRBD2 (6 bases). The CDR3 DNA reads as TGTGCCAGCTCAGAACTAGCCGCCGGGGAGCTGTTTTTT. It translates to CASSELAAGELFF. The full variable domain, with the rest looked up from reference TRBV18 and TRBJ2-2, is NAGVMQNPRHLVRRRGQEARLRCSPMKGHSHVYWYRQLPEEGLKFMVYLQKENIIDESGMPKERFSAEFPKEGPSILRIQQVVRGDSAAYFCASSELAAGELFFGEGSRLTVL.